Listed below are T cell receptor beta chains from one sample, sequenced in a study of blood T cell repertoires in COVID-19. Some clones are missing from TCRdb's copy, which holds only in-frame ones; the method was immunoSEQ multiplex PCR. The sample contains about 150,000 clones, over 75% of which appear only once. What was sequenced was peripheral blood. These receptors were collected from a woman aged 40 to 50 with acute or convalescent COVID-19. Both conserved end residues are part of each CDR3. D genes are given only for firm matches. A row's size may be missing; if present it is once, few, many or a size class.

TRBV20-1	-	-	TRBJ2-7	TGCAGTGCTAGTGTGCGAGCGGCGCCCCAAAACGAGCAGTACTTC	CSASVRAAPQNEQYF
TRBV19	-	TRBD1	TRBJ2-2	TGTGCCAGTAGTAGCTACCCCGGGACAGTAGCCGGGGAGCTGTTTTTT	CASSSYPGTVAGELFF
TRBV30	-	-	TRBJ2-2	TGTGCCTGGAGCCGCCCGGGAGTCACCGGGGAGCTGTTTTTT	CAWSRPGVTGELFF
TRBV7-3	-	TRBD1	TRBJ1-1	TGTGCCAGCAGCATGAAGGGGGCTGGTACTGAAGCTTTCTTT	CASSMKGAGTEAFF
TRBV30	few	-	TRBJ1-5	TGTGCCTGGAGTCACTATAGCAATCAGCCCCAGCATTTT	CAWSHYSNQPQHF
TRBV7-9	-	-	TRBJ2-1	TGTGCCAGCAGGACATCGGGCCGGGGACATACAAATGAGCAGTTCTTC	CASRTSGRGHTNEQFF
TRBV7-6	-	-	TRBJ2-3	TGTGCCAGCAGCTTAGGGGGACAACCGATCACAGATACGCAGTATTTT	CASSLGGQPITDTQYF
TRBV28	-	-	TRBJ2-2	TGTGCCAGCAGTAGGACAGACATCGGGGAGCTGTTTTTT	CASSRTDIGELFF
TRBV5-1	-	-	TRBJ1-6	TGCGCCAGCAGTCCGGACAAGATCAATTCACCCCTCCACTTT	CASSPDKINSPLHF
TRBV6-5	-	-	TRBJ2-5	TGTGCCAGCAGTTCATACAGGGAAGAGACCCAGTACTTC	CASSSYREETQYF
TRBV7-9	-	-	TRBJ1-1	TGTGCCAGCGCCGTTACAGGGCGTACTGAAGCTTTCTTT	CASAVTGRTEAFF
TRBV4-2	-	TRBD1	TRBJ2-1	TGTGCCAGCAGCCAAGATCCCCCCTCGACAGGGAGCTCCTACAATGAGCAGTTCTTC	CASSQDPPSTGSSYNEQFF
TRBV11-2	-	-	TRBJ1-4	TGTGCCAGCAGCTTAGCAGAGACTCAAAAACTGTTTTTT	CASSLAETQKLFF
TRBV12-5	-	-	TRBJ1-1	TGTGCTAGTGGTTCATCAGGACAGTACACTGAAGCTTTCTTT	CASGSSGQYTEAFF
TRBV12-3/TRBV12-4	-	-	TRBJ2-1	TGTGCCAGCAGTCAGGACAGCCATGAGCAGTTCTTC	CASSQDSHEQFF
TRBV7-3	-	-	TRBJ2-3	TGTGCCAGCAGTCTCGGGGTACCTAGCACAGATACGCAGTATTTT	CASSLGVPSTDTQYF
TRBV14	-	-	TRBJ2-7	TGTGCCAGCAGCCAAGGAATCGGGGGTTACGAGCAGTACTTC	CASSQGIGGYEQYF